Below are 2 T cell receptor beta chains sequenced from a single sample in a study of control samples from healthy donors and cancer patients. TCRdb's table, derived via immunoSEQ multiplex PCR, lists solely in-frame clones and lacks some. The sample holds over 100,000 clones, over 75% seen once. Sequenced material: blood. The receptors shown here come from a man aged 40-55 years in good health.

This clone was seen a single time. The chain couples TRBV6-1 to TRBJ1-5; D gene unclear. Germline V CDR1 and CDR2: MNHNS, SASEGT. The CDR3 is 16 residues long. V was clipped by 2 bases and J by 4 bases, with 15 bases between them. The CDR3 coding sequence is TGTGCCAGCAGTGAACGCACAGTCATAGGGAATCAGCCCCAGCATTTT. Its translation: CASSERTVIGNQPQHF.

The chain uses TRBV3-1 (or the pseudogene TRBV3-2) and TRBJ1-5, with unresolved D. The CDR3 consists of 14 residues. V was pared by 3 bases and J by 3 bases, with 9 bases between. The germline V gene encodes CDR1 LGHDT and CDR2 YNNKEL (reference sequence). This chain's CDR3 is CASSQDAFNQPQHF. CDR3 DNA: TGTGCCAGCAGCCAGGACGCCTTCAATCAGCCCCAGCATTTT.